This T cell receptor beta chain is from a study of CD8+CD57+ T cells in acquired aplastic anemia. In the study overall: Sorted CD4+ and CD8+ cell DNA averaged approximately 3.2 ug. Approximately 11 million reads were obtained on average for healthy donor CD4+ cells.

A note on this clonotype: The antigen remains undetermined.

Germline assignment: CDR1 SNHLY and CDR2 FYNNEI. V gave up 5 bases and J gave up 6 bases; unmatched junction bases: 6. The CDR3 has 14 amino acids. Overall study results and limits: Patients and controls shared 25 to 30 CD8+ CDR3 sequences, which appeared highly expressed in patients and within their immunodominant clones. A significant difference in CD8+ Simpson's diversity between patients and controls was not found.

The study profiled TCR beta VDJ and CDR3 using genomic DNA as template. TCRdb fed the reads into MiXCR, producing one record per CDR3 protein. The table lists under 200,000 distinct CDR3 sequences, approximately 40% of them singletons, with approximately 1% in the top ten. The rearrangement uses TRBV2 and TRBJ1-1; the match to TRBD1 covers 10 bases. The sample consisted of sorted CD4+, CD8+, or CD8+CD57+ T cells (not recorded which) from PBMCs. The TCR comes from a human donor in good health. CDR3 nucleotides: TGTGCCAGCAGTAAGACAGGGGGCAACGCTGAAGCTTTCTTT. Translating it yields CASSKTGGNAEAFF.